This paragraph reports one T cell receptor beta chain. The sample originates from a study of T cell responses to AZD1222 COVID-19 vaccine. Sequencing was performed with immunoSEQ multiplex PCR; in TCRdb, only in-frame clones are kept and a portion is missing. The sample consists of around 95,000 clones, around nine tenths of them appearing once. This TCR was sampled from an adult in good health. The material was peripheral blood, obtained on day 0 of AZD1222 vaccination.

The CDR3 bases are TGTGCCAGCAGCCTAGCGGGAGGACAAAAAAACATTCAGTACTTC. This sequence encodes CASSLAGGQKNIQYF. This chain joins TRBV28 and TRBJ2-4, with TRBD2 identical over 11 bases. V lost 6 bases to trimming and J lost 4 bases; unmatched junction nucleotides: 5. The CDR3 runs 15 residues. CDR1 MDHEN and CDR2 SYDVKM come from the germline V gene.